These 10 T cell receptor beta chains were sequenced from one sample in a study of identical twins. MiXCR was run by TCRdb on the 5' RACE reads, yielding one entry per CDR3 protein. In the table there are 1.5 million to 2 million distinct CDR3 sequences, around 29% of which are singletons. Sequencing was carried out using cord blood. The receptors stem from a newborn girl in good health.

This clonotype was detected a few times. The chain has TRBV12-3 or TRBV12-4 and TRBJ2-7; D perhaps matches TRBD2 (5 bases). V lost 2 bases to trimming and J lost 6 bases, with 14 bases between them. CDR3 length: 14 amino acids. The CDR3 region is CASSLSGTLGEQYF. The DNA for the CDR3 is TGTGCCAGCAGTTTATCGGGAACCCTGGGCGAGCAGTACTTC.

The sample holds a few counts of this clonotype. CDR3 protein: CSARERTLSYNEQFF. The CDR3 region has the DNA TGCAGTGCTAGAGAGCGGACCCTCTCCTACAATGAGCAGTTCTTC. The V and J genes are TRBV20-1 and TRBJ2-1; D is undetermined. Germline CDR1 and CDR2: DFQATT and SNEGSKA (reference sequence). The CDR3 contains 15 residues. Trimming removed 0 bases at V and 0 bases at J, with 9 bases between.

V gene TRBV20-1 combines with J gene TRBJ2-1, with D unclear. CDR3 length equals 13 residues. CDR1 and CDR2 (germline): DFQATT, SNEGSKA (reference sequence). The V gene lost 5 bases and the J gene lost 2 bases, with 10 bases spanning the gap. CDR3 DNA: TGCAGTGCTGTTGGGCGGCCCTACAATGAGCAGTTCTTC. It codes for CSAVGRPYNEQFF.

Only a few counts were recorded for this clonotype. This sequence joins TRBV4-2 and TRBJ2-1, with 12 bases fitting TRBD2. Germline V gives CDR1 LGHNA, CDR2 YNFKEQ. The J segment lost 6 bases and the V segment lost 1 base, leaving 4 bases of the junction unmatched. CDR3 length: 16 residues. DNA of the CDR3: TGTGCCAGCAGCCAAGTGTCTAGCGGGAGGGCCAATGAGCAGTTCTTC. Protein product: CASSQVSSGRANEQFF.

There are a few counts of this clonotype. The chain has TRBV14 and TRBJ2-2; TRBD1 agrees at 8 bases. The V gene's germline CDR1 is SGHDN and CDR2 FVKESK. The V segment lost 4 bases and the J segment 7 bases; nucleotides outside the gene matches: 2. The CDR3 has 13 residues. The CDR3, as DNA: TGTGCCAGCAGCCCGGACAGGGACGGGGAGCTGTTTTTT. The encoded protein is CASSPDRDGELFF.

Many counts were recorded for this clonotype. The V gene is TRBV5-1, the J gene TRBJ2-3, with 10 bases lining up with TRBD2. Germline-derived CDR1 and CDR2 are SGHRS and YFSETQ. This CDR3 is 18 amino acids long. J lost 3 bases, V lost 4 bases, and 14 bases had no gene match. The CDR3 reads CASSPGTSANLQTDTQYF. The CDR3 DNA sequence: TGCGCCAGCAGCCCCGGGACTAGCGCCAATCTGCAGACAGATACGCAGTATTTT.

This rearrangement joins TRBV20-1 to TRBJ2-1; 11 positions agree with TRBD2. The DNA end favors TRBJ2-7, so the J call may be wrong. The CDR3 has 15 amino acids. The V gene's germline CDR1 is DFQATT and CDR2 SNEGSKA (reference sequence). CDR3: CSARAGLAVYNEQYF. In nucleotides, the CDR3 is TGCAGTGCTAGGGCGGGACTAGCGGTTTACAATGAGCAGTACTTC.

This chain joins TRBV9 and TRBJ1-6; TRBD1 matches 10 bases. The CDR3 is 17 amino acids. The V gene end was trimmed by 0 bases and the J gene end by 10 bases; junction bases not matched to a gene: 10. Germline V gene lookup returns CDR1 SGDLS and CDR2 YYNGEE. CDR3 bases: TGTGCCAGCAGCGTAGATGGTAGGACAGGGGGACCCTCACCCCTCCACTTT. As protein: CASSVDGRTGGPSPLHF.

This clonotype was observed at least ten times. One end of the junction is discordant with germline, which a read error may explain. The chain carries TRBV7-7 and TRBJ2-1, with 10 bases that match TRBD2. CDR3 length: 15 amino acids. Germline CDR1 reads SSHAT; CDR2 reads FNYEAQ (reference sequence). The CDR3 nucleotides are TGTGCTAGCAGCCTAACTAGCGGGATGTACAATGAGCAGTTCTTC. Protein product: CASSLTSGMYNEQFF. Full variable domain (outside the CDR3, taken from reference TRBV7-7 and TRBJ2-1): GAGVSQSPRYKVTKRGQDVTLRCDPISSHATLYWYQQALGQGPEFLTYFNYEAQPDKSGLPSDRFSAERPEGSISTLTIQRTEQRDSAMYRCASSLTSGMYNEQFFGPGTRLTVL.

The chain combines TRBV20-1 with TRBJ2-7, with 7 bases fitting TRBD1. Losses at the gene ends were 1 base for V and 3 bases for J; bases not matched to a gene: 9. CDR3 length equals 15 residues. Germline CDR1 is DFQATT and CDR2 is SNEGSKA (reference sequence). CDR3 amino acids: CSARGGDRDFYEQYF. The CDR3 bases are TGCAGTGCTAGAGGAGGGGACAGAGATTTCTACGAGCAGTACTTC.